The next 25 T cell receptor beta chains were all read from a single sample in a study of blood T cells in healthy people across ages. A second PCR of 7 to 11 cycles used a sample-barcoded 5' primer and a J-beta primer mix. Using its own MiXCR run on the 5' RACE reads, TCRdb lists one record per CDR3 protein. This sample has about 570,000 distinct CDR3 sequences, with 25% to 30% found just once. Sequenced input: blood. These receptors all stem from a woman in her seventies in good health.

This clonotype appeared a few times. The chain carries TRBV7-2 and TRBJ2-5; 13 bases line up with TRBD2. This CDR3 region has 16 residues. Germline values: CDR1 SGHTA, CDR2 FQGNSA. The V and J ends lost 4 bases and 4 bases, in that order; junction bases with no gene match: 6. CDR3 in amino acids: CASSSSTSGGLETQYF. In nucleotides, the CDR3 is TGTGCCAGCAGCTCCTCGACTAGCGGGGGGCTAGAGACCCAGTACTTC. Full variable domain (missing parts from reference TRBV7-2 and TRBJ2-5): GAGVSQSPSNKVTEKGKDVELRCDPISGHTALYWYRQSLGQGLEFLIYFQGNSAPDKSGLPSDRFSAERTGGSVSTLTIQRTQQEDSAVYLCASSSSTSGGLETQYFGPGTRLLVL.

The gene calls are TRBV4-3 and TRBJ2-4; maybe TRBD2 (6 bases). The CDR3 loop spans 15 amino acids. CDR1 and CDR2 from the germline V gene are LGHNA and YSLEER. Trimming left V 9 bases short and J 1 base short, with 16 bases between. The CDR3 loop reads CARPPARGAKNIQYF. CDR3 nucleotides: TGCGCCAGGCCCCCTGCCCGGGGGGCCAAAAACATTCAGTACTTC.

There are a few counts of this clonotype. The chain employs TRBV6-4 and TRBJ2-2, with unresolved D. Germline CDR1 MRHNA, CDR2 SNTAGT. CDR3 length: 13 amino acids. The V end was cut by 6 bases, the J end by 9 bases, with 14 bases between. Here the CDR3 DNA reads TGTGCCAGCAGCCAACATGAGTACCGGGAGCTGTTTTTT. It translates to CASSQHEYRELFF.

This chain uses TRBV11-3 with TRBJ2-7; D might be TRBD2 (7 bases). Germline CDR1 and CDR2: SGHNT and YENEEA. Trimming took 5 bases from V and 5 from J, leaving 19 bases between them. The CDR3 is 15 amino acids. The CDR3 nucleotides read TGTGCCAGCAGCCCATCCGGGGGGCGCGAAAACGAGCAGTACTTC. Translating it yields CASSPSGGRENEQYF. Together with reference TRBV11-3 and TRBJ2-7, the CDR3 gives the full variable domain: EAGVVQSPRYKIIEKKQPVAFWCNPISGHNTLYWYLQNLGQGPELLIRYENEEAVDDSQLPKDRFSAERLKGVDSTLKIQPAELGDSAVYLCASSPSGGRENEQYFGPGTRLTVT.

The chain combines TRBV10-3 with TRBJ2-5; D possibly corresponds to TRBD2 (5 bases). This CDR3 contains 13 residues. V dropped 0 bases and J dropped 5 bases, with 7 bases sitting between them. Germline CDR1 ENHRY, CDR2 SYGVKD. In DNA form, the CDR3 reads TGTGCCATCAGTGAGTCGTCTAGCGAGACCCAGTACTTC. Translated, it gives CAISESSSETQYF.

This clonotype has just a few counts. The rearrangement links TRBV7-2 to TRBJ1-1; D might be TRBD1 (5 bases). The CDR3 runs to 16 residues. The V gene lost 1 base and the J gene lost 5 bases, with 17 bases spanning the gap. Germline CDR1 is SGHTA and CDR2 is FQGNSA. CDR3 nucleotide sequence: TGTGCCAGCAGCTTAGTCGGTCGGGGGAGGGAAACTGAAGCTTTCTTT. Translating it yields CASSLVGRGRETEAFF.

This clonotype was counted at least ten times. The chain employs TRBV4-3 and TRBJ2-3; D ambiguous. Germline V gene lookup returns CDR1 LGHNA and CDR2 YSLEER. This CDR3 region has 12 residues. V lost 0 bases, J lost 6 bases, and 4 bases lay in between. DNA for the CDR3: TGCGCCAGCAGCCAAGACTTGGATACGCAGTATTTT. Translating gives CASSQDLDTQYF.

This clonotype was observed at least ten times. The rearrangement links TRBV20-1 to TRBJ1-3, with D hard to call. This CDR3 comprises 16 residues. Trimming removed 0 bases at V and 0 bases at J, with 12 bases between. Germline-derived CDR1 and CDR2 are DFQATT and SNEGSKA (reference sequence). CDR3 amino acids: CSARDRRVSSGNTIYF. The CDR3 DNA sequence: TGCAGTGCTAGAGATCGGCGGGTGAGCTCTGGAAACACCATATATTTT.

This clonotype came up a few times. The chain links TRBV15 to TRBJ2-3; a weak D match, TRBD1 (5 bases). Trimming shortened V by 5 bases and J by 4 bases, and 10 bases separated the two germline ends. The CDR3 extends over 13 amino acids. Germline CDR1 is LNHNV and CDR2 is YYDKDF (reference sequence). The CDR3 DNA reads TGTGCCACCAGCGGACAACTCGCAGATACGCAGTATTTT. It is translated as CATSGQLADTQYF.

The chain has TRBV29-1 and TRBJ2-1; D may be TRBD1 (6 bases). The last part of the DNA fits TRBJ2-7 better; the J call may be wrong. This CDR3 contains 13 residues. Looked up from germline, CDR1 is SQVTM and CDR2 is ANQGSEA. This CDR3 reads CSVEDTGSGEQYF. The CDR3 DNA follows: TGCAGCGTTGAAGATACAGGGTCGGGGGAGCAGTACTTC.

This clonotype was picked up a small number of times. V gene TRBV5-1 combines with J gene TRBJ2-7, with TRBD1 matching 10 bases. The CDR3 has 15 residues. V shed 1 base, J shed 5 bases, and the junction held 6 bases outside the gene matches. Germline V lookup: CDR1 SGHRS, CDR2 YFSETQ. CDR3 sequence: CASSLSGQGYHEQYF. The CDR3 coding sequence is TGCGCCAGCAGCTTGTCGGGACAGGGGTACCACGAGCAGTACTTC.

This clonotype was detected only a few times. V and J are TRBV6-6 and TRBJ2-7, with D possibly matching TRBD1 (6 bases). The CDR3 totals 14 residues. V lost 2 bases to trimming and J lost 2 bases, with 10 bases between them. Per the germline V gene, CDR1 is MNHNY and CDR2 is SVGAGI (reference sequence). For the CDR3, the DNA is TGTGCCAGCAGTTACCCGGACAGAACCTACGAGCAGTACTTC. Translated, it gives CASSYPDRTYEQYF.

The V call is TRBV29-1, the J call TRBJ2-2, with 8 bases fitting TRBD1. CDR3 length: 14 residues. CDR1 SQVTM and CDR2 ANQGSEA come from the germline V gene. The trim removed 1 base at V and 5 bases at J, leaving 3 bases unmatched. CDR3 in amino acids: CSVEAYRGTGELFF. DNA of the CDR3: TGCAGCGTTGAAGCGTACAGGGGGACCGGGGAGCTGTTTTTT.

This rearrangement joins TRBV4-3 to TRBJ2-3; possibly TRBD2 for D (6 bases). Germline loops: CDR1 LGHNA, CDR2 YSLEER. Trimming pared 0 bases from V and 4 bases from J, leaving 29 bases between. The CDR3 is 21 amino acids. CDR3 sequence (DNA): TGCGCCAGCAGCCAAGAGGGCGTCCCGGGGAGGACCGGGAAAGTTTCAGATACGCAGTATTTT. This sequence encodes CASSQEGVPGRTGKVSDTQYF.

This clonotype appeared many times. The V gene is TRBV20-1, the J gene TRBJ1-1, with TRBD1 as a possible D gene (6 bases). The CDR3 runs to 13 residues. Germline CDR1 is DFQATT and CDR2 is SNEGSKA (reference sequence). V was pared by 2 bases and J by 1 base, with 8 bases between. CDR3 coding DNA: TGCAGTGCTAGACCGACAGGGAACACTGAAGCTTTCTTT. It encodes CSARPTGNTEAFF.

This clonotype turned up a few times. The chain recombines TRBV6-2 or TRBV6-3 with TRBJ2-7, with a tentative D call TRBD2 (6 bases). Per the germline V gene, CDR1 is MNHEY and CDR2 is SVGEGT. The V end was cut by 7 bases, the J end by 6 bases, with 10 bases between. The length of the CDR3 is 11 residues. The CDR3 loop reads CASTRGAEQYF. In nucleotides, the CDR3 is TGTGCCAGCACCCGCGGGGCCGAGCAGTACTTC.

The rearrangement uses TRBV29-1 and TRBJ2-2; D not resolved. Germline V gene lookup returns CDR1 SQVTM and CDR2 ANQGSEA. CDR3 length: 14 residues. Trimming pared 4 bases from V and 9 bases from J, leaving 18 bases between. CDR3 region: CSVVDGVRPRELFF. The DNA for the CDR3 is TGCAGCGTTGTTGATGGGGTGAGACCGAGGGAGCTGTTTTTT.

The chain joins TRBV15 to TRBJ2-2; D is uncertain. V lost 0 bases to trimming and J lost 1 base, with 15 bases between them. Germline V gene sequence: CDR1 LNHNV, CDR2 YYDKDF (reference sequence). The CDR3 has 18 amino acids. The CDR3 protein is CATSREPRASGNTGELFF. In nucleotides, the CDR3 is TGTGCCACCAGCAGAGAGCCCCGGGCCTCGGGGAACACCGGGGAGCTGTTTTTT.

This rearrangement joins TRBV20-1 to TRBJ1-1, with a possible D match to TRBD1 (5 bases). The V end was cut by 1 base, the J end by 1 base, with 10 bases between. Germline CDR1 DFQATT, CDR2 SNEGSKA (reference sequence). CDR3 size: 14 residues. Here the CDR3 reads CSARVMGRNTEAFF. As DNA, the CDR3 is TGCAGTGCTAGAGTTATGGGACGGAACACTGAAGCTTTCTTT.

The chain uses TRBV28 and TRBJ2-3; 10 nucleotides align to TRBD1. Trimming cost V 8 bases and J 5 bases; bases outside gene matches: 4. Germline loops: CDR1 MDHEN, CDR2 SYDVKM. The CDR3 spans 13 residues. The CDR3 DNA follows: TGTGCCAGCTCGGACAGGGGGGTAGATACGCAGTATTTT. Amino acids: CASSDRGVDTQYF.

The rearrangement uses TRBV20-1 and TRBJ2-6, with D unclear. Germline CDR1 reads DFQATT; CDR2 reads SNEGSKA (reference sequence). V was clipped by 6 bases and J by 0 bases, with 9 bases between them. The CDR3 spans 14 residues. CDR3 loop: CSAALYSGANVLTF. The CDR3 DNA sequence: TGCAGTGCGGCCTTATACTCTGGGGCCAACGTCCTGACTTTC.

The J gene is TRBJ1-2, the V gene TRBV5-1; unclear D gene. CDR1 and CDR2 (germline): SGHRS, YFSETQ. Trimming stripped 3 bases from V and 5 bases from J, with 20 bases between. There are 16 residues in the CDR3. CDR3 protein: CASSSGLTGEGYGYTF. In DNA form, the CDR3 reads TGCGCCAGCAGCTCCGGGTTAACGGGAGAAGGGTATGGCTACACCTTC.

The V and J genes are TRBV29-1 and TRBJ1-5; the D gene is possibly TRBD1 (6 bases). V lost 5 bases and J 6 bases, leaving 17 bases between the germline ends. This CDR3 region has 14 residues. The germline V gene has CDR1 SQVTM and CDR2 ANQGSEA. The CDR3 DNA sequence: TGCAGCGTTTCGAGGGGGATCGGCGGTCAGCCCCAGCATTTT. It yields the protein CSVSRGIGGQPQHF. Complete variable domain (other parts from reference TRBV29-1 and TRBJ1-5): SAVISQKPSRDICQRGTSLTIQCQVDSQVTMMFWYRQQPGQSLTLIATANQGSEATYESGFVIDKFPISRPNLTFSTLTVSNMSPEDSSIYLCSVSRGIGGQPQHFGDGTRLSIL.

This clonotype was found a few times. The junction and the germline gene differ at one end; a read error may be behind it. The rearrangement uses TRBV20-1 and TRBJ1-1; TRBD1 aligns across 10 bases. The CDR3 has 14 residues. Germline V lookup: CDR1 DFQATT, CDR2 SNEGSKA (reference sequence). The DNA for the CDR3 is TGCAGTGCCCGGACAGGGGGAGCGAACACCGAAGCTTTCTTT. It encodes CSARTGGANTEAFF.

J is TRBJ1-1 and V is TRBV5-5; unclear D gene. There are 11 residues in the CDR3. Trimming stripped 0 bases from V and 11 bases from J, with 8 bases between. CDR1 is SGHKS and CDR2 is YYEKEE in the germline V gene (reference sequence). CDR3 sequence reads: CASSLDGVAFF. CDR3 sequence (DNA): TGTGCCAGCAGCTTGGACGGGGTGGCTTTCTTT.